This T cell receptor (beta chain) was retrieved from a study of identical twins. Study observations and caveats: The conclusions drew on cross-sectional statistical analysis instead of tracking the same donors.

TCRdb reanalysed the 5' RACE reads using MiXCR and keeps one entry per CDR3 protein. This table has 700,000 or so distinct CDR3 sequences, 21% appearing once. A remark on this clonotype: Antigen: not known.

Germline trimming cut 6 bases from V and 4 bases from J; bases unmatched to any gene: 8. This CDR3 is 15 amino acids long. From germline, CDR1 is MNHEY and CDR2 SMNVEV (reference sequence). The same data also contributed to another study, on T cells expressing NK-cell markers.

The sequenced sample was PBMCs. The sequence was obtained from a woman aged 18-29 years in good health. This sequence joins TRBV27 and TRBJ2-1; 8 positions agree with TRBD1. The CDR3 nucleotides read TGTGCCAGCAGCTCACCGGGACAGGATTACAATGAGCAGTTCTTC. As protein: CASSSPGQDYNEQFF.